This T cell receptor (beta chain) stems from a study of cytomegalovirus exposure and HLA in healthy donors. Overall study findings and caveats: In a later analysis, at a false discovery rate of 0.05, 16,951 TCR beta sequences matched HLA alleles.

Samples came from healthy bone marrow donors. Each donor was nominally healthy when sampled (though unrecorded immune exposures were likely). A note on this clone: No antigen is known for it.

The germline V gene encodes CDR1 SQVTM and CDR2 ANQGSEA. The V gene end was trimmed by 6 bases and the J gene end by 4 bases; junction bases not matched to a gene: 10. This CDR3 is 15 amino acids long. PCR involved 60 Vbeta and 13 Jbeta primers. Some clones are missing from TCRdb's copy, which holds only in-frame ones; the method was immunoSEQ multiplex PCR. The sample includes under 200,000 clones, over 70% of them seen just once. This chain joins TRBV29-1 and TRBJ2-1; TRBD1 matches at 9 bases. The TCR sequence derives from a man between 50 and 59 years old in good health and CMV-seropositive. The sequenced sample consisted of PBMCs. The CDR3: CSVVYRDRVYNEQFF. The CDR3, as DNA: TGCAGCGTGGTATATCGGGACAGGGTATACAATGAGCAGTTCTTC.